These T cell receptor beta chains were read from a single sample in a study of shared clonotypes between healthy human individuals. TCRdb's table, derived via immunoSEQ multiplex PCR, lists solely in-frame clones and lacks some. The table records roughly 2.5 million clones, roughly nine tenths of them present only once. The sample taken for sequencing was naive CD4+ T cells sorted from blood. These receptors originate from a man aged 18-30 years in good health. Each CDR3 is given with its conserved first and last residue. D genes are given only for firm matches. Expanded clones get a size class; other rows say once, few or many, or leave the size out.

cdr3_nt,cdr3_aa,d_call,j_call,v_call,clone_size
TGTGCCAGCAGCAGATTGACAGGGGCCTACGAGCAGTACTTC,CASSRLTGAYEQYF,TRBD1,TRBJ2-7,TRBV9,once
TGTGCCAGCAGTAAGACAGCCACTAATGAAAAACTGTTTTTT,CASSKTATNEKLFF,.,TRBJ1-4,TRBV6-5,.
TGCAGCGTGGAACGACTAGCGGGGGGTTTCCAAGAGACCCAGTACTTC,CSVERLAGGFQETQYF,TRBD2,TRBJ2-5,TRBV29-1,.
TGTGCCAGCAGTGAATATATAACGAGAGGGGAGACCCAGTACTTC,CASSEYITRGETQYF,.,TRBJ2-5,TRBV25-1,.
TGTGCCAGCAGCTTAGCGTCCGGGGAGGCCTACGAGCAGTACTTC,CASSLASGEAYEQYF,.,TRBJ2-7,TRBV7-6,.
TGTGCCAGCTCACCGACAGGGCTCTTCCAGCCCCAGCATTTT,CASSPTGLFQPQHF,TRBD1,TRBJ1-5,TRBV18,.
TGTGCCAGCAGCTTTGACTCTTCCGGCTCCTACAATGAGCAGTTCTTC,CASSFDSSGSYNEQFF,.,TRBJ2-1,TRBV7-2,.
TGTGCCAGTAGTATAGTTGCCGGAAACACTGAAGCTTTCTTT,CASSIVAGNTEAFF,.,TRBJ1-1,TRBV19,.
TGTGCCTGGACCGAGCAGTACTTC,CAWTEQYF,.,TRBJ2-7,TRBV30,.
TGTGCCAGCAGCTTAGGTGGGACAGGGAATGAAAAACTGTTTTTT,CASSLGGTGNEKLFF,TRBD1,TRBJ1-4,TRBV7-3,.
TGTGCCAGCAGTTACTCGGGGACAGGGGGCTACGAGCAGTACTTC,CASSYSGTGGYEQYF,TRBD1,TRBJ2-7,TRBV6-5,.
TGTGCCAGCAGCTTGGGCGGGACAGCCAATGAGCAGTTCTTC,CASSLGGTANEQFF,.,TRBJ2-1,TRBV5-6,.
TGTGCCAGTAGTCTGGGCAAGTACGAGCAGTACTTC,CASSLGKYEQYF,.,TRBJ2-7,TRBV19,.
TGCGCCAGCAGCTTGGAGGGCGGGGGACGGACTGAAGCTTTCTTT,CASSLEGGGRTEAFF,.,TRBJ1-1,TRBV5-1,once